This T cell receptor beta chain was recorded in a study of blood T cell repertoires in COVID-19. Overall study context: T cells, B-cell-depleted T cells, or PBMCs provided the cDNA or gDNA that served as material.

Original methodology: Estimation of nucleated cell counts was performed using reference gene primer amplification. Sequencing used immunoSEQ multiplex PCR; TCRdb keeps in-frame clones, though not all of them. From that table come the V and J calls and clone size; the DNA was used to work out D and trimming. The repertoire holds some 63,000 clones, with over 75% as singletons. Germline loops: CDR1 SGDLS, CDR2 YYNGEE. The CDR3 totals 15 residues. The junction had 5 bases not matched to a gene; V was cut back by 3 bases and J by 0 bases. The sequence was collected from a human donor in a cohort sampled during active COVID-19. J is TRBJ1-1 and V is TRBV9, with 7 nucleotides matching TRBD1. Sequences were obtained from peripheral blood. The CDR3 DNA is TGTGCCAGCAGCGGGACAGGAGGATTGAACACTGAAGCTTTCTTT. It yields the protein CASSGTGGLNTEAFF.